The 30 T cell receptor beta chains in this list originate from one sample, sequenced in a study of blood T cell repertoires in COVID-19. Clones were sequenced by immunoSEQ multiplex PCR, and TCRdb holds only the in-frame ones, with some missing. The top ten hold approximately 4% of the sample, which has about 260,000 clones, about 88% seen once. The sample consisted of peripheral blood. The receptors were sampled from a man younger than 30 with active or convalescent COVID-19.

The V gene is TRBV6-6, the J gene TRBJ1-5; D ambiguous. The CDR3 is 15 amino acids. Germline CDR1 MNHNY, CDR2 SVGAGI (reference sequence). V was pared by 2 bases and J by 7 bases, with 15 bases between. CDR3 coding DNA: TGTGCCAGCAGTTACCCCTCCTCTTTCGGGCAGCCCCAGCATTTT. Residues: CASSYPSSFGQPQHF.

This rearrangement joins TRBV27 to TRBJ1-3; D gene ambiguous. Germline values: CDR1 MNHEY, CDR2 SMNVEV (reference sequence). This CDR3 is 19 amino acids long. With 5 bases removed from V and 0 bases from J, the gap between germline ends came to 23 bases. Written as DNA, the CDR3 is TGTGCCAGCAGTAATTATCGGCCCCCGGGTCAGAGCTCTGGAAACACCATATATTTT. This gives the protein CASSNYRPPGQSSGNTIYF.

V and J are TRBV5-1 and TRBJ2-7, with 11 bases matching TRBD1. Germline V gives CDR1 SGHRS, CDR2 YFSETQ. CDR3 size: 14 residues. With V trimmed by 4 bases and J by 4 bases, 4 bases remained unmatched. The CDR3 DNA follows: TGCGCCAGCAGCGGGGACAGGGGGTCTTACGAGCAGTACTTC. Protein sequence: CASSGDRGSYEQYF.

This sequence joins TRBV10-1 and TRBJ2-5, with 7 bases that match TRBD1. The CDR3 loop spans 13 amino acids. Losses at the gene ends were 5 bases for V and 3 bases for J; bases not matched to a gene: 3. Germline loops: CDR1 WNHNN, CDR2 SYGVQD (reference sequence). The CDR3 protein is CASSSTGKETQYF. The CDR3 DNA reads as TGCGCCAGCAGTTCGACAGGGAAAGAGACCCAGTACTTC.

The J gene is TRBJ1-6, the V gene TRBV5-3; D might be TRBD1 (6 bases). TRBV5-3 is reported as an ORF; its role is uncertain. The CDR3 totals 16 residues. V was shortened by 1 base and J by 9 bases, with 17 bases between the two germline ends. CDR3 nucleotide sequence: TGTGCCAGAAGCTTGCTAGCACAGGGCGGTGGTTCACCCCTCCACTTT. Amino acids: CARSLLAQGGGSPLHF.

The chain carries TRBV6-5 and TRBJ1-6; weak D call: TRBD1 (5 bases). The CDR3 extends over 11 amino acids. V was trimmed by 10 bases and J by 9 bases, leaving 10 bases between them. Germline CDR1 is MNHEY and CDR2 is SVGAGI. The CDR3 spells CATTTVSPLHF. CDR3 coding DNA: TGTGCCACTACGACAGTTTCACCCCTCCACTTT.

V is TRBV10-3 and J is TRBJ1-5; D remains ambiguous. Germline-derived CDR1 and CDR2 are ENHRY and SYGVKD. CDR3 length equals 13 residues. Deletions cut 2 bases from V and 7 bases from J, with 9 bases between. This CDR3 is CAISEGRPQPQHF. The CDR3 nucleotides are TGTGCCATCAGTGAGGGCAGGCCCCAGCCCCAGCATTTT.

This chain uses TRBV28 with TRBJ1-1; D may be TRBD1 (6 bases). The CDR3 consists of 13 residues. V lost 9 bases to trimming and J lost 8 bases, with 19 bases between them. Per germline, CDR1 MDHEN and CDR2 SYDVKM. Here the CDR3 DNA reads TGTGCCAGTGTAGACAGGCCTGGCTCCGAAGCTTTCTTT. Protein sequence: CASVDRPGSEAFF.

Comment on this clone: The sample holds other DNA sequences that translate to the same CDR3. V and J are TRBV6-2 or TRBV6-3 and TRBJ1-5; D unclear. This CDR3 region has 11 residues. Germline V gene sequence: CDR1 MNHEY, CDR2 SVGEGT. V lost 6 bases and J lost 6, with 6 bases in between. The CDR3 sequence: CASSRGQPQHF. The CDR3 bases are TGTGCCAGCAGCCGAGGTCAGCCCCAGCATTTT.

The chain is built from TRBV2 and TRBJ1-2, with 8 positions matching TRBD1. The CDR3 contains 16 residues. The V segment lost 1 base and the J segment 4 bases; nucleotides outside the gene matches: 8. CDR1 SNHLY and CDR2 FYNNEI come from the germline V gene. In DNA, the CDR3 is TGTGCCAGCAGTGAAGGGACGGACAGGGTTGCCTATGGCTACACCTTC. Protein product: CASSEGTDRVAYGYTF.

The rearrangement uses TRBV28 and TRBJ2-1; TRBD1 is a possible D gene (6 bases). The germline gives CDR1 MDHEN, CDR2 SYDVKM. The CDR3 is made up of 15 amino acids. The ends were cut back, 2 bases at V and 4 bases at J, with 12 bases in the middle. The CDR3 protein is CASSLGTGIYNEQFF. The CDR3 region has the DNA TGTGCCAGCAGTTTAGGTACAGGGATTTACAATGAGCAGTTCTTC.

The chain joins TRBV4-1 to TRBJ2-5; D ambiguous. The CDR3 spans 14 residues. Germline lookup yields CDR1 MGHRA and CDR2 YSYEKL. Deletions cut 0 bases from V and 5 bases from J, with 10 bases between. The CDR3 spells CASSQDNMGETQYF. In DNA, the CDR3 is TGCGCCAGCAGCCAAGACAATATGGGCGAGACCCAGTACTTC.

The chain combines TRBV6-5 with TRBJ2-7, with D unresolved. Germline CDR1 and CDR2: MNHEY and SVGAGI. The CDR3 covers 12 residues. Trimming cost V 6 bases and J 2 bases, with 8 bases left between them. CDR3 sequence: CASRGRTYEQYF. CDR3 nucleotide sequence: TGTGCCAGCAGGGGCAGGACCTACGAGCAGTACTTC.

The chain has TRBV19 and TRBJ2-1, with TRBD1 matching 9 bases. V was clipped by 6 bases and J by 4 bases; unmatched bases: 10. Germline CDR1 reads LNHDA; CDR2 reads SQIVND (reference sequence). The length of the CDR3 is 16 residues. The DNA of the CDR3 is TGTGCCAGTAGAGCACAGGGGGCGGAAGGATACAATGAGCAGTTCTTC. Translated, it gives CASRAQGAEGYNEQFF.

This clone was seen a handful of times. The chain combines TRBV3-1 (or the pseudogene TRBV3-2) with TRBJ2-7, with TRBD1 identical over 7 bases. Germline CDR1 is LGHDT and CDR2 is YNNKEL (reference sequence). CDR3 length: 13 residues. V shed 7 bases and J 5 bases; nucleotides not matched to a gene: 8. DNA for the CDR3: TGTGCCAGCATGGGGACAGTTAGGCACGAGCAGTACTTC. This translates into CASMGTVRHEQYF.

This clone was detected ten times or more. The genes are TRBV5-4 and TRBJ1-1; D uncertain. V shed 1 base and J shed 1 base, with 8 bases lying between them. The germline V gene encodes CDR1 SGHNT and CDR2 YYREEE (reference sequence). There are 14 residues in the CDR3. CDR3 amino acids: CASSLFGENTEAFF. CDR3 in DNA: TGTGCCAGCAGCTTGTTCGGGGAGAACACTGAAGCTTTCTTT.

The rearrangement uses TRBV29-1 and TRBJ2-5; no definite D call. Trimming took off 4 bases at V and 1 base at J, with 10 bases between the two ends. Germline values: CDR1 SQVTM, CDR2 ANQGSEA. There are 13 residues in the CDR3. In DNA, the CDR3 is TGCAGCGTTGTGAACCCGGGCCAAGAGACCCAGTACTTC. Its translation: CSVVNPGQETQYF.

The gene calls are TRBV4-1 and TRBJ1-2; 7 nucleotides line up with TRBD1. Germline trimming cut 2 bases from V and 3 bases from J; bases unmatched to any gene: 6. The CDR3 loop spans 15 amino acids. Germline V gene data show CDR1 as MGHRA and CDR2 as YSYEKL. CDR3 sequence: CASSQPATGYYGYTF. The CDR3 nucleotides are TGCGCCAGCAGCCAACCCGCGACAGGGTACTATGGCTACACCTTC.

The V gene is TRBV9, the J gene TRBJ1-2; 9 bases match TRBD1. The length of the CDR3 is 15 residues. The V gene end was trimmed by 3 bases and the J gene end by 6 bases; junction bases not matched to a gene: 9. CDR1 SGDLS and CDR2 YYNGEE come from the germline V gene. DNA for the CDR3: TGTGCCAGCAGCGGATACGGACAGGGGAAAGATGGCTACACCTTC. Its translation: CASSGYGQGKDGYTF.

The chain recombines TRBV30 with TRBJ1-5, with TRBD1 matching over 9 bases. The CDR3 is 14 residues long. V trimming: 3 bases; J trimming: 7 bases; junction bases outside the gene matches: 7. Looked up from germline, CDR1 is GTSNPN and CDR2 is SVGIG (reference sequence). The CDR3 protein is CAWRGTGIGQPQHF. As DNA, the CDR3 is TGTGCCTGGAGGGGGACAGGGATAGGACAGCCCCAGCATTTT. Filled out from reference TRBV30 and TRBJ1-5, the complete variable domain reads SQTIHQWPATLVQPVGSPLSLECTVEGTSNPNLYWYRQAAGRGLQLLFYSVGIGQISSEVPQNLSASRPQDRQFILSSKKLLLSDSGFYLCAWRGTGIGQPQHFGDGTRLSIL.

This rearrangement joins TRBV19 to TRBJ1-5; tentative D call: TRBD1 (6 bases). The CDR3 is 15 residues long. Germline CDR1 and CDR2: LNHDA and SQIVND (reference sequence). Trimming shortened V by 6 bases and J by 11 bases, and 23 bases separated the two germline ends. As DNA, the CDR3 is TGTGCCAGTAGGCCCGCAGGGGATGGGCTATCAGCCCAGCATTTT. Its translation is CASRPAGDGLSAQHF.

CDR3: CASSSGLAGLSGANVLTF. In nucleotides, the CDR3 is TGTGCCAGCAGCTCCGGACTAGCGGGCCTCTCTGGGGCCAACGTCCTGACTTTC. The chain is built from TRBV11-2 and TRBJ2-6; TRBD2 matches 11 bases. Germline values: CDR1 SGHAT, CDR2 FQNNGV. V shed 4 bases, J shed 0 bases, and the junction held 5 bases outside the gene matches. This CDR3 contains 18 residues.

The chain carries TRBV18 and TRBJ1-2; possibly TRBD1 for D (5 bases). The CDR3 totals 14 residues. The V and J ends lost 6 bases and 5 bases respectively, with 16 bases between them. Germline V gene lookup returns CDR1 KGHSH and CDR2 LQKENI. The CDR3 coding sequence is TGTGCCAGCTCCCAGGAACAGGAGAATTATGGCTACACCTTC. Its translation: CASSQEQENYGYTF. The full variable domain, its missing parts supplied by reference TRBV18 and TRBJ1-2, is NAGVMQNPRHLVRRRGQEARLRCSPMKGHSHVYWYRQLPEEGLKFMVYLQKENIIDESGMPKERFSAEFPKEGPSILRIQQVVRGDSAAYFCASSQEQENYGYTFGSGTRLTVV.

This clone was observed a handful of times. V and J are TRBV7-9 and TRBJ2-5; tentatively, D is TRBD2 (5 bases). CDR1 and CDR2 from the germline V gene are SEHNR and FQNEAQ (reference sequence). The ends were cut back, 5 bases at V and 1 base at J, with 11 bases in the middle. The CDR3 contains 14 residues. The CDR3 loop reads CASSTHRGQETQYF. The CDR3 coding sequence is TGTGCCAGCAGCACCCATCGGGGCCAAGAGACCCAGTACTTC.

This rearrangement joins TRBV30 to TRBJ1-1, with a tentative D call TRBD1 (5 bases). The CDR3 runs 11 residues. The V gene's germline CDR1 is GTSNPN and CDR2 SVGIG (reference sequence). V was clipped by 5 bases and J by 6 bases, with 10 bases between them. The CDR3 coding sequence is TGTGCCTGGGGTGAACAGGCTGAAGCTTTCTTT. Translation gives CAWGEQAEAFF.

The V gene is TRBV7-2, the J gene TRBJ2-7; 15 bases map to TRBD2. This CDR3 contains 15 residues. CDR1 SGHTA and CDR2 FQGNSA come from the germline V gene. J was trimmed by 6 bases and V by 4 bases; bases with no gene match: 4. This CDR3 is CASSWGLAGGIEQYF. The CDR3 DNA sequence: TGTGCCAGCAGCTGGGGACTAGCGGGAGGTATCGAGCAGTACTTC.

This clone was picked up a small number of times. V usage is TRBV6-5 and J usage is TRBJ1-1; D possibly corresponds to TRBD1 (5 bases). Trimming left V 2 bases short and J 6 bases short, with 7 bases between. CDR3 size: 12 residues. The germline CDR1 and CDR2 sequences are MNHEY and SVGAGI. CDR3 region: CASSYQGSEAFF. In nucleotides, the CDR3 is TGTGCCAGCAGTTACCAGGGATCTGAAGCTTTCTTT.

The chain couples TRBV20-1 to TRBJ2-5; D might be TRBD1 (6 bases). The V end lost 3 bases, the J end lost 5 bases, and 16 bases lay between the germline ends. The CDR3 extends over 14 amino acids. Germline V lookup: CDR1 DFQATT, CDR2 SNEGSKA (reference sequence). CDR3 amino acids: CSASLRGSFETQYF. In DNA form, the CDR3 reads TGCAGTGCTAGTTTAAGGGGGAGTTTCGAGACCCAGTACTTC.

V gene TRBV28 combines with J gene TRBJ2-1, with 7 bases that match TRBD1. The CDR3 sequence is 16 residues long. V shed 7 bases and J 1 base; nucleotides not matched to a gene: 10. Germline assignment: CDR1 MDHEN and CDR2 SYDVKM. The CDR3 is CASTRRTQGSYNEQFF. The CDR3 DNA follows: TGTGCCAGCACTCGACGGACACAGGGGTCCTACAATGAGCAGTTCTTC.

There are a few counts of this clone. This chain uses TRBV7-9 with TRBJ1-1, with 7 positions matching TRBD1. V gave up 4 bases and J gave up 1 base; unmatched junction bases: 3. Germline lookup yields CDR1 SEHNR and CDR2 FQNEAQ (reference sequence). The CDR3 loop spans 14 amino acids. For the CDR3, the DNA is TGTGCCAGCAGCTCACAGGGGCCGAACACTGAAGCTTTCTTT. This encodes CASSSQGPNTEAFF. The entire variable domain, with the rest obtained from reference TRBV7-9 and TRBJ1-1, is as follows: DTGVSQNPRHKITKRGQNVTFRCDPISEHNRLYWYRQTLGQGPEFLTYFQNEAQLEKSRLLSDRFSAERPKGSFSTLEIQRTEQGDSAMYLCASSSQGPNTEAFFGQGTRLTVV.